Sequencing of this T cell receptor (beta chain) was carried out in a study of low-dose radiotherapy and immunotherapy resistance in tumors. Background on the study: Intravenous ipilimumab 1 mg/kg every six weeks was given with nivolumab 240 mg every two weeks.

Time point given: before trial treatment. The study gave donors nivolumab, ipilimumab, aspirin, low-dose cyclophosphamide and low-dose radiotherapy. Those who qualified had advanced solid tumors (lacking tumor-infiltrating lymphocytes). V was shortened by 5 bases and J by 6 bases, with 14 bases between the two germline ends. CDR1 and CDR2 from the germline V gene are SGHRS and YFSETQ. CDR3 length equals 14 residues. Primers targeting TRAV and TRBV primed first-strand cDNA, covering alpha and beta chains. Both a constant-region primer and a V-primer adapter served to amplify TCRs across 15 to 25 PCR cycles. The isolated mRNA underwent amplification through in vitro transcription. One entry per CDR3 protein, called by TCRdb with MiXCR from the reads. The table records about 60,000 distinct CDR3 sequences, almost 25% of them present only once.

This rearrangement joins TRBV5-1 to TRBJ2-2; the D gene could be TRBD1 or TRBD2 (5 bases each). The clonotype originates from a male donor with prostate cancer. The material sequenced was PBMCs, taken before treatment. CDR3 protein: CASSRDPTAGELFF. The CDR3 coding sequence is TGCGCCAGCAGTAGGGACCCAACGGCCGGGGAGCTGTTTTTT.